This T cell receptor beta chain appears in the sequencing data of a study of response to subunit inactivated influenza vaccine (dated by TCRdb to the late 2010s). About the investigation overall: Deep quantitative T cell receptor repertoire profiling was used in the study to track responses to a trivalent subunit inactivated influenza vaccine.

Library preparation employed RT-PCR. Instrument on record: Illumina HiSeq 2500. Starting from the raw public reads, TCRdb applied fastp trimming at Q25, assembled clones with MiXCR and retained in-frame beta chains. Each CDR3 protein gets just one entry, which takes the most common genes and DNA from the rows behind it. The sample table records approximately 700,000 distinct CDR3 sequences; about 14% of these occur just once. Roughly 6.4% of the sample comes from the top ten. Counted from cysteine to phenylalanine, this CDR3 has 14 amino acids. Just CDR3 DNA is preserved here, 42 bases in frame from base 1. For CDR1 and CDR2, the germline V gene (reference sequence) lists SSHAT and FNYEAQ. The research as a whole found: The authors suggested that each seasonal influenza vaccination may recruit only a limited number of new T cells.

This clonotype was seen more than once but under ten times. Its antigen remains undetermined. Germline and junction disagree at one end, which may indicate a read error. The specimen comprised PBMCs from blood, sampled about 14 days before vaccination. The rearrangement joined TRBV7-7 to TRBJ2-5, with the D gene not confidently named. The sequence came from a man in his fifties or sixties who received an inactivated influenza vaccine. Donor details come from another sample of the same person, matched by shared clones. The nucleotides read TGTGCTAGCAGCTTAGAGGCGGCGGCAGAGACCCAGTACTTC. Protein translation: CASSLEAAAETQYF.